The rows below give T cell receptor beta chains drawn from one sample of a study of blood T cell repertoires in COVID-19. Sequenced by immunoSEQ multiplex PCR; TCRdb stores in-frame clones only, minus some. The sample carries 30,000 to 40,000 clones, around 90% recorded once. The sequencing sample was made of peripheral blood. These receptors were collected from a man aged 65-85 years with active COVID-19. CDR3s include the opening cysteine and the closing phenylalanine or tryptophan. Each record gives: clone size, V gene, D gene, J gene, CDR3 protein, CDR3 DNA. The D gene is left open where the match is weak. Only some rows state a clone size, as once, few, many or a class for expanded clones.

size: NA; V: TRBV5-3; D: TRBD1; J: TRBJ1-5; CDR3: CARSTTGPTSWPQHF; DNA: TGTGCCAGAAGCACGACAGGGCCCACATCTTGGCCCCAGCATTTT
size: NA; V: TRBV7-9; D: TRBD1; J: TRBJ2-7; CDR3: CASSPRTGGLNEQYF; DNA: TGTGCCAGCAGTCCAAGGACAGGGGGCCTGAACGAGCAGTACTTC
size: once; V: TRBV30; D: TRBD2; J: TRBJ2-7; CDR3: CAWTRLAGGPYEQYF; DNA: TGTGCCTGGACCCGACTAGCGGGAGGGCCGTACGAGCAGTACTTC
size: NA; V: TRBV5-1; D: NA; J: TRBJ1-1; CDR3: CASSFGQRNTEAFF; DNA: TGCGCCAGCAGCTTTGGACAGCGGAACACTGAAGCTTTCTTT
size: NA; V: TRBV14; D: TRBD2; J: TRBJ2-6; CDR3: CASSQGLSLAGGPLISGANVLTF; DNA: TGTGCCAGCAGCCAAGGTCTCAGCCTAGCGGGAGGCCCACTAATCTCTGGGGCCAACGTCCTGACTTTC
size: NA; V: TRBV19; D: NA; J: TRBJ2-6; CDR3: CASSPLSSGANVLTF; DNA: TGTGCCAGTAGTCCCCTTAGCTCTGGGGCCAACGTCCTGACTTTC
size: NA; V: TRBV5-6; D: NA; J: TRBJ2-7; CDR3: CASSTPLTRGEQYF; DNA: TGTGCCAGCAGCACGCCCTTGACTAGGGGCGAGCAGTACTTC
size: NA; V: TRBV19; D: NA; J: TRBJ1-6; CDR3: CASSPEWRVTNSPLHF; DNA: TGTGCCAGTAGTCCTGAGTGGAGGGTGACTAATTCACCCCTCCACTTT
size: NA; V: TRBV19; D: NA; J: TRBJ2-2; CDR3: CASRPPGGTGELFF; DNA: TGTGCCAGTCGTCCCCCCGGTGGCACCGGGGAGCTGTTTTTT
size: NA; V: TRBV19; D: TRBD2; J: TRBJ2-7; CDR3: CASSITGSGTQAYEQYF; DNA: TGTGCCAGTAGTATAACGGGCAGCGGGACCCAAGCCTACGAGCAGTACTTC
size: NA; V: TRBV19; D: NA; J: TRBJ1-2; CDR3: CASSIPNPGDYGYTF; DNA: TGTGCCAGTAGTATCCCCAATCCGGGGGACTATGGCTACACCTTC
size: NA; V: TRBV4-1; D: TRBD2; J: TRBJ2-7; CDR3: CASSQDRASGRNEQYF; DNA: TGCGCCAGCAGCCAAGATCGTGCTAGCGGGAGGAACGAGCAGTACTTC
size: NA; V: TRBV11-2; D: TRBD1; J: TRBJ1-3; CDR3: CASSDLRDRGRNTIYF; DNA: TGTGCCAGCAGCGACCTGCGGGACAGGGGAAGAAACACCATATATTTT
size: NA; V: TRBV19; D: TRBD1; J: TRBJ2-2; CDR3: CASSLSDRGENTGELFF; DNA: TGTGCCAGTAGTCTCTCGGACAGGGGAGAGAACACCGGGGAGCTGTTTTTT
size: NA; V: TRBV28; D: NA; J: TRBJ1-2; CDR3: CASSPIPAGSYGYTF; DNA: TGTGCCAGCAGCCCCATTCCGGCAGGGTCGTATGGCTACACCTTC
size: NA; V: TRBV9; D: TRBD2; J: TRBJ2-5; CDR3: CASSVGVGGRYQETQYF; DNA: TGTGCCAGCAGCGTAGGGGTGGGCGGGAGGTACCAAGAGACCCAGTACTTC
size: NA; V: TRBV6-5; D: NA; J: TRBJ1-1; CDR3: CASSSRQENTEAFF; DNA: TGTGCCAGCAGCTCTAGACAGGAGAACACTGAAGCTTTCTTT
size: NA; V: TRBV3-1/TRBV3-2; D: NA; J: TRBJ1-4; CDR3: CASSQGSDPNEKLFF; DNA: TGTGCCAGCAGCCAAGGATCAGATCCTAATGAAAAACTGTTTTTT
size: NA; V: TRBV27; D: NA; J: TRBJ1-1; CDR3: CASIGGKEAFF; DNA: TGTGCCAGCATTGGAGGGAAAGAGGCTTTCTTT
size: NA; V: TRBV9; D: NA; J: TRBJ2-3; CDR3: CASSANFGGAAQYF; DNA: TGTGCCAGCAGCGCCAATTTCGGTGGGGCGGCGCAGTATTTT
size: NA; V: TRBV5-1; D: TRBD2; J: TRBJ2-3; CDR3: CASSSLGYETSGRSDTQYF; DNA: TGCGCCAGCAGCTCGCTGGGTTATGAGACTAGCGGGAGGTCAGATACGCAGTATTTT
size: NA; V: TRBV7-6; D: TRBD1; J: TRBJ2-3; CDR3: CASSLETGGFSDTQYF; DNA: TGTGCCAGCAGCTTAGAAACAGGGGGCTTTTCAGATACGCAGTATTTT
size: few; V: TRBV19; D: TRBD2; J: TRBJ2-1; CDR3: CASSRGWAGGSYNEQFF; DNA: TGTGCCAGTAGTAGGGGTTGGGCGGGAGGATCCTACAATGAGCAGTTCTTC
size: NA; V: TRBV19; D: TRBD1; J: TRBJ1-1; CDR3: CASSSSGTVNTEAFF; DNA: TGTGCCAGTAGTTCCTCCGGGACAGTGAACACTGAAGCTTTCTTT
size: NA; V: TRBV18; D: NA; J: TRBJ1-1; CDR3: CASSSLSGETEAFF; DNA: TGTGCCAGCTCATCATTATCGGGGGAGACTGAAGCTTTCTTT
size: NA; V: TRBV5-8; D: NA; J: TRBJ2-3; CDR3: CASSAGLRADTQYF; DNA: TGTGCCAGCAGCGCGGGGCTAAGGGCGGATACGCAGTATTTT
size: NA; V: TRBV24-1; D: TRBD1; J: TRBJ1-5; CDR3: CATSDGTGGNQPQHF; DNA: TGTGCCACCAGTGATGGTACAGGGGGCAATCAGCCCCAGCATTTT
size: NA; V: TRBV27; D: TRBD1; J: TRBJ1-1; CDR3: CASSTARTGGFYTEAFF; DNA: TGTGCCAGCAGTACAGCTCGGACAGGGGGCTTCTACACTGAAGCTTTCTTT
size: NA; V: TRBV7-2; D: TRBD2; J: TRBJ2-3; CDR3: CASSPRLAGGDTQYF; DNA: TGTGCCAGCAGCCCCAGACTAGCGGGAGGAGATACGCAGTATTTT
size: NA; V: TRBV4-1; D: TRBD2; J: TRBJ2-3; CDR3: CASRQGPKTSGSNTDTQYF; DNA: TGCGCCAGCAGGCAAGGACCCAAGACTAGCGGGAGTAATACAGATACGCAGTATTTT
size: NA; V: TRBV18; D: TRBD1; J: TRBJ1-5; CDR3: CASSFQGAGDQPQHF; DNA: TGTGCCAGCTCATTTCAGGGGGCTGGGGATCAGCCCCAGCATTTT
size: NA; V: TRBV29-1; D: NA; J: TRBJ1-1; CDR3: CSVEEGRVEAFF; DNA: TGCAGCGTTGAGGAGGGGAGGGTTGAAGCTTTCTTT
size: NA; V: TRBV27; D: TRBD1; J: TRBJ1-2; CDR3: CASSFSPGGIYGYTF; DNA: TGTGCCAGCAGTTTTTCGCCAGGGGGCATCTATGGCTACACCTTC
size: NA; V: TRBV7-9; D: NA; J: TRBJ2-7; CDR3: CASTADYEQYF; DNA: TGTGCCAGCACCGCAGACTACGAGCAGTACTTC
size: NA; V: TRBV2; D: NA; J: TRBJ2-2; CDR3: CASSESPYTGELFF; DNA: TGTGCCAGCAGTGAATCCCCTTACACCGGGGAGCTGTTTTTT
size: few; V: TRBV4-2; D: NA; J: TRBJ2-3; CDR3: CASSLGSSGTDTQYF; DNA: TGTGCCAGCAGCTTGGGAAGTAGCGGCACAGATACGCAGTATTTT
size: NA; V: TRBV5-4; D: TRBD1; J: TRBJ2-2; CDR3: CASRTGGNTGELFF; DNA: TGTGCCTCCAGGACAGGGGGGAACACCGGGGAGCTGTTTTTT
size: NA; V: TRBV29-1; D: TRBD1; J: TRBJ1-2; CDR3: CSVDDRGTAGYTF; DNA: TGCAGCGTTGATGACAGGGGCACGGCTGGCTACACCTTC
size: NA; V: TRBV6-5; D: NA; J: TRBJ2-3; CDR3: CASRRPTGTQYF; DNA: TGTGCCAGCAGGCGGCCTACAGGGACGCAGTATTTT
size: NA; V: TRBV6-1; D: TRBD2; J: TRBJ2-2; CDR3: CASSERTSGTTGELFF; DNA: TGTGCCAGCAGTGAAAGGACTAGCGGGACAACCGGGGAGCTGTTTTTT
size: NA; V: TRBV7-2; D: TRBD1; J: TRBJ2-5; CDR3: CASSQDRGRGETQYF; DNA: TGTGCCAGCAGCCAAGACAGGGGGCGCGGGGAGACCCAGTACTTC
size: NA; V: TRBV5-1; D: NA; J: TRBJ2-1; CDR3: CASTAGLGNEQFF; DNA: TGCGCCAGCACTGCAGGGTTGGGCAATGAGCAGTTCTTC
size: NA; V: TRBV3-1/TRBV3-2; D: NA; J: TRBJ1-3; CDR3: CASSPSGGRISGNTIYF; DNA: TGTGCCAGCAGCCCCTCCGGGGGTCGAATCTCTGGAAACACCATATATTTT
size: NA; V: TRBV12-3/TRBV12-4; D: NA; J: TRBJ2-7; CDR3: CASRQFPYEQYF; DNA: TGTGCCAGCAGGCAGTTTCCCTACGAGCAGTACTTC
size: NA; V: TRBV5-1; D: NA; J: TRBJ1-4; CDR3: CASSSMGGTNEKLFF; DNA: TGCGCCAGCAGCTCCATGGGGGGAACTAATGAAAAACTGTTTTTT
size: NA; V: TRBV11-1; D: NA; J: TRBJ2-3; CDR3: CASSYTTDTQYF; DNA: TGTGCCAGCAGCTACACCACAGATACGCAGTATTTT
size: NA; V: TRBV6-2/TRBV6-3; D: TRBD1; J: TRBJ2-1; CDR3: CASSGQGAGEQFF; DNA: TGTGCCAGCAGCGGACAGGGGGCGGGGGAGCAGTTCTTC
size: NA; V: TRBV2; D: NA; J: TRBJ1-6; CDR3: CASGAYGYNSPLHF; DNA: TGTGCCAGCGGCGCATACGGGTATAATTCACCCCTCCACTTT
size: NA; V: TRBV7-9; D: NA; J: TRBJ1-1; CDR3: CASSPIEGRVPEAFF; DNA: TGTGCCAGCAGCCCCATCGAGGGGAGGGTTCCTGAAGCTTTCTTT
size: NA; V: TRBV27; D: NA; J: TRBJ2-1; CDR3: CASSLRGGTYNEQFF; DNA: TGTGCCAGCAGTTTAAGAGGGGGAACCTACAATGAGCAGTTCTTC
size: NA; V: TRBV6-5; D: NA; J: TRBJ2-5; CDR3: CASTTPGLETQYF; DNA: TGTGCCAGCACAACACCGGGTTTGGAGACCCAGTACTTC
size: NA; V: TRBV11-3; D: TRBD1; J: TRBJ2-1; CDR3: CASSSRDSYNEQFF; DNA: TGTGCCAGCAGCTCCCGGGACAGCTACAATGAGCAGTTCTTC
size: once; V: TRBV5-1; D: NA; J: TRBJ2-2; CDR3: CASSLPLPTNTGELFF; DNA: TGCGCCAGCAGCTTGCCCCTACCCACTAACACCGGGGAGCTGTTTTTT
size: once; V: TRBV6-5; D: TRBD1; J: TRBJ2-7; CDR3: CASRQTGSRQYEQYF; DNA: TGTGCCAGCAGACAGACAGGGTCGCGTCAGTACGAGCAGTACTTC
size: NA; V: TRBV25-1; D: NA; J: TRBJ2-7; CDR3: CASSDSYEQYF; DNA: TGTGCCAGCAGTGACAGCTACGAGCAGTACTTC
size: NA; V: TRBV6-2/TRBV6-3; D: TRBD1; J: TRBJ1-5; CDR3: CASSHTGAARSFIQPQHF; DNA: TGTGCCAGCAGCCACACAGGGGCGGCGCGGTCTTTCATTCAGCCCCAGCATTTT